A single TCR beta chain is shown here with its context. A much larger clone differs from this one at a single base, so this may be a read error. V lost 1 base to trimming and J lost 3 bases, with 9 bases between them. The CDR3 has 14 residues. Per the germline V gene, CDR1 is MNHNS and CDR2 is SASEGT. Those donating, healthy Caucasian individuals from Russia, were aged roughly 6 to 90. For the second PCR, which ran for about 7 to 11 cycles, a sample-barcoded 5' primer and a J-beta primer mix were used. One entry per CDR3 protein results from TCRdb running MiXCR on the 5' RACE reads. The top ten hold 25% to 35% of the sample, which has hundreds of thousands of distinct CDR3 sequences, roughly two fifths seen once. This sample was taken from a study of blood T cells in healthy people across ages.

The J gene is TRBJ2-5, the V gene TRBV6-1, with D perhaps TRBD1 or TRBD2 (5 bases each). Sequenced input: blood. The receptor was isolated from a man aged 80 or over in good health. The CDR3 DNA is TGTGCCAGCAGTGAAGTGTGGGGGAAAGAGACCCAGTACTTC. It yields the protein CASSEVWGKETQYF.